These 2 T cell receptor beta chains were all obtained from the same sample, sequenced in a study of OX40 agonist ivuxolimab in advanced cancers. Here immunoSEQ multiplex PCR was the method, and the copy in TCRdb shows in-frame clones only, minus some. The repertoire holds tens of thousands of clones, with around 90% as singletons. The sequences come from CD4+ or CD8+ T cells sorted from blood, collected in a trial of the OX40 agonist ivuxolimab. All receptors come from an adult with an advanced solid tumor such as melanoma, head and neck, liver or kidney cancer.

The V and J genes are TRBV27 and TRBJ2-7; 10 bases match TRBD1. The length of the CDR3 is 14 residues. The ends lost 8 bases at V and 5 bases at J; junction bases unmatched: 9. Germline V gene sequence: CDR1 MNHEY, CDR2 SMNVEV (reference sequence). The CDR3 nucleotides read TGTGCCAGCTCTGGGACAGGGGTCTTACACGAGCAGTACTTC. This codes for CASSGTGVLHEQYF.

This clone occurred once. Other DNA sequences in this specimen translate into the identical CDR3. V usage is TRBV27 and J usage is TRBJ2-1; tentatively, D is TRBD2 (6 bases). Trimming shortened V by 2 bases and J by 0 bases, and 8 bases separated the two germline ends. The germline CDR1 and CDR2 sequences are MNHEY and SMNVEV (reference sequence). The CDR3 consists of 15 residues. CDR3 loop: CASSLGGSSYNEQFF. In nucleotides, the CDR3 is TGTGCCAGCAGTTTAGGGGGGAGCTCCTACAATGAGCAGTTCTTC.